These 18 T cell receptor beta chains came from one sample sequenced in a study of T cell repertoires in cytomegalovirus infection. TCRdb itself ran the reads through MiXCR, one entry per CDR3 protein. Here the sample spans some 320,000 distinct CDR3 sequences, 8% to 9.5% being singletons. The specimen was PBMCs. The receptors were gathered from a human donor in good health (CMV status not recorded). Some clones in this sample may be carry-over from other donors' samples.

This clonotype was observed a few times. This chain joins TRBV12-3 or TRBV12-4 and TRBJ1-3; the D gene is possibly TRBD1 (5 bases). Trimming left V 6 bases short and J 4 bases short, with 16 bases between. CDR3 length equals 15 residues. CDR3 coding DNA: TGTGCCAGCAGCCCCTCAGGGAATCCGGGAAACACCATATATTTT. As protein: CASSPSGNPGNTIYF.

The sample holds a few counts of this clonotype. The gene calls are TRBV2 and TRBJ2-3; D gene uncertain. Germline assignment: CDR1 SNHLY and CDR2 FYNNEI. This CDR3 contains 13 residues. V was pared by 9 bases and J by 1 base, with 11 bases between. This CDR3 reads CASEALGTDTQYF. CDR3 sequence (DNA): TGTGCCAGTGAAGCCCTAGGCACAGATACGCAGTATTTT.

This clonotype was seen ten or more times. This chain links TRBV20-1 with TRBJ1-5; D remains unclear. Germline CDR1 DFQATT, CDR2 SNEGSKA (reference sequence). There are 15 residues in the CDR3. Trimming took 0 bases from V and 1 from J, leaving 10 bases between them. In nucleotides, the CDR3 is TGCAGTGCTAGAGACCGGGAAGGAAGCAATCAGCCCCAGCATTTT. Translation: CSARDREGSNQPQHF.

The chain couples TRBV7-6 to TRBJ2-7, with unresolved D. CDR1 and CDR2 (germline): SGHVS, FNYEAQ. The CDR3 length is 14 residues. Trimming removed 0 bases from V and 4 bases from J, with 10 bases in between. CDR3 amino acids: CASSLASDHYEQYF. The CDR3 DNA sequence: TGTGCCAGCAGCTTAGCCAGCGACCATTACGAGCAGTACTTC.

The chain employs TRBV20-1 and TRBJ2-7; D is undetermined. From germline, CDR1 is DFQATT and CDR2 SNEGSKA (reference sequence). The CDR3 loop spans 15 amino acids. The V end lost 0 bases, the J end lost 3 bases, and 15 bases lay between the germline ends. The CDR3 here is CSARETLPRDYEQYF. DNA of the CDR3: TGCAGTGCTAGAGAGACCCTGCCTCGTGACTACGAGCAGTACTTC.

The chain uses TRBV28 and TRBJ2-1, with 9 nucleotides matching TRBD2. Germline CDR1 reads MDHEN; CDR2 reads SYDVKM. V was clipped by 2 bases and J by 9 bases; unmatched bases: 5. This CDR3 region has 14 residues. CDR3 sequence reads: CASSLAGGPIEQFF. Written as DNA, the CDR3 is TGTGCCAGCAGTTTAGCGGGAGGGCCTATTGAGCAGTTCTTC.

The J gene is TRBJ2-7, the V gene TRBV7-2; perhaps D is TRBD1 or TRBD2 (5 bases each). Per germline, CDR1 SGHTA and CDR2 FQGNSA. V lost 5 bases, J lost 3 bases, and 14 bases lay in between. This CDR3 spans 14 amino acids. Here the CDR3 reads CASSHGAGGYEQYF. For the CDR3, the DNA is TGTGCCAGCAGCCACGGGGCGGGCGGCTACGAGCAGTACTTC.

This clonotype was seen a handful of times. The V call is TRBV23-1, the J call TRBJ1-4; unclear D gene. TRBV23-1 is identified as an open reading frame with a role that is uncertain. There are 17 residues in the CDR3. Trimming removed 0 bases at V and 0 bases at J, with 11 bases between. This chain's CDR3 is CASSQSRENATNEKLFF. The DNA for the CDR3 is TGCGCCAGCAGTCAATCGCGAGAGAATGCAACTAATGAAAAACTGTTTTTT.

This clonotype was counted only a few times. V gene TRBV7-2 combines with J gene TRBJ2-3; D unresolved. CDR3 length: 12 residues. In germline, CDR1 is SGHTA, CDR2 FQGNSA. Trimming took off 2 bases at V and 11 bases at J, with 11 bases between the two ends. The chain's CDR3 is CASSLWGQEQYF. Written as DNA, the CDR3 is TGTGCCAGCAGCTTATGGGGTCAGGAGCAGTATTTT.

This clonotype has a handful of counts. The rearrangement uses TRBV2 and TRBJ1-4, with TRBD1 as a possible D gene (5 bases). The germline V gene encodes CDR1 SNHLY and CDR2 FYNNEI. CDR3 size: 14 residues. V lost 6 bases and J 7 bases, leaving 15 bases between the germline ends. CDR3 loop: CASSRGTSGEKLFF. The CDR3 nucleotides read TGTGCCAGCAGCCGGGGGACTTCGGGTGAAAAACTGTTTTTT.

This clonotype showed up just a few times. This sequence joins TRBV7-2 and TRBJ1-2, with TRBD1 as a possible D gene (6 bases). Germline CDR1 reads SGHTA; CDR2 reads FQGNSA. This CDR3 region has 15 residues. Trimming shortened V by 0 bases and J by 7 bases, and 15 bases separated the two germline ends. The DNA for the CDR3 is TGTGCCAGCAGCTTAGCGCTTACAGGGAAGGCTGGCTACACCTTC. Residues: CASSLALTGKAGYTF. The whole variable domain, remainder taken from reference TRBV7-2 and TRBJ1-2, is GAGVSQSPSNKVTEKGKDVELRCDPISGHTALYWYRQSLGQGLEFLIYFQGNSAPDKSGLPSDRFSAERTGGSVSTLTIQRTQQEDSAVYLCASSLALTGKAGYTFGSGTRLTVV.

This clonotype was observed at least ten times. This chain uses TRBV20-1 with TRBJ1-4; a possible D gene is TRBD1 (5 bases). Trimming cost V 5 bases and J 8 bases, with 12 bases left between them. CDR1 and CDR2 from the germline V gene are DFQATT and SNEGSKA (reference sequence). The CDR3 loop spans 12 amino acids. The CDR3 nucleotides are TGCAGTGCTGAGGGCAGGGACGAAAAACTGTTTTTT. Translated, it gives CSAEGRDEKLFF.

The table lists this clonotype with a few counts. CDR3 amino acids: CASSLDSKPQHF. The CDR3 coding sequence is TGTGCCAGCAGCTTAGACAGTAAGCCCCAGCATTTT. The chain carries TRBV7-9 and TRBJ1-5; D uncertain. This CDR3 is built from 12 residues. With 1 base removed from V and 8 bases from J, the gap between germline ends came to 6 bases. Germline V gene lookup returns CDR1 SEHNR and CDR2 FQNEAQ (reference sequence). Combining the CDR3 with reference TRBV7-9 and TRBJ1-5 gives the whole variable domain DTGVSQNPRHKITKRGQNVTFRCDPISEHNRLYWYRQTLGQGPEFLTYFQNEAQLEKSRLLSDRFSAERPKGSFSTLEIQRTEQGDSAMYLCASSLDSKPQHFGDGTRLSIL.

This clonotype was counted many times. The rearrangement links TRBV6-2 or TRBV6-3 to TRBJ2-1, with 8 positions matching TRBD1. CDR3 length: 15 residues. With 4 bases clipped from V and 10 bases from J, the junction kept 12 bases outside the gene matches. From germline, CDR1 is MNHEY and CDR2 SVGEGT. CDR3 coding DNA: TGTGCCAGCAGTTCTCCGGGACAGGCCGTCGAGGAGCAGTTCTTC. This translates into CASSSPGQAVEEQFF.

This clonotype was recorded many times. The CDR3 here is CASSYSGTGIETQYF. CDR3 nucleotide sequence: TGTGCCAGCAGTTACTCGGGGACAGGGATAGAGACCCAGTACTTC. This chain joins TRBV6-6 and TRBJ2-5; 9 bases line up with TRBD1. This CDR3 region has 15 residues. The trim removed 0 bases at V and 4 bases at J, leaving 3 bases unmatched. From germline, CDR1 is MNHNY and CDR2 SVGAGI (reference sequence).

The CDR3 here is CATTETGERNEQFF. CDR3 nucleotide sequence: TGTGCCACCACCGAGACAGGGGAGCGGAATGAGCAGTTCTTC. The rearrangement links TRBV24-1 to TRBJ2-1, with TRBD1 matching 8 bases. Germline values: CDR1 KGHDR, CDR2 SFDVKD. The CDR3 has 14 residues. V gave up 8 bases and J gave up 7 bases; unmatched junction bases: 9.

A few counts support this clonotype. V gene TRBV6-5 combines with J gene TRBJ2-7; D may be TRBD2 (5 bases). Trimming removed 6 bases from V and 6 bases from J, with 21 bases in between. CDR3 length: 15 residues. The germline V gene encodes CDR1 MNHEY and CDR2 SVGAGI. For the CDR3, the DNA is TGTGCCAGCAGCCTACTAGGAGTGGCTCGGGGCGAGCAGTACTTC. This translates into CASSLLGVARGEQYF.

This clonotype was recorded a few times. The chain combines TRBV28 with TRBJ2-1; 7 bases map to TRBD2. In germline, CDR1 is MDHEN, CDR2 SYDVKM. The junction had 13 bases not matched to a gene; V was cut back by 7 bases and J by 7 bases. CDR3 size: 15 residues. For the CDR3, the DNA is TGTGCCAGCACCACCCCCCGAGGGAGGGAAAATGAGCAGTTCTTC. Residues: CASTTPRGRENEQFF.